The 23 T cell receptor beta chains in this list originate from one sample, sequenced in a study of T cells after yellow fever vaccination. Each CDR3 protein gets one entry after TCRdb re-called the 5' RACE reads with MiXCR. The sample consists of about 85,000 distinct CDR3 sequences, about an eighth of them appearing once. Material: CD8+ T cells not binding an NS4B(214-222) dextramer, sorted from PBMCs, obtained more than 20 days after the first yellow fever vaccination. The source of these receptors is a young man who received the YFV17D yellow fever vaccine.

The gene calls are TRBV4-3 and TRBJ2-7, with a possible D match to TRBD2 (7 bases). The CDR3 runs to 16 residues. Deletions cut 0 bases from V and 3 bases from J, with 15 bases between. CDR1 is LGHNA, CDR2 YSLEER, per germline. For the CDR3, the DNA is TGCGCCAGCAGCCAAGATTTCTTCGGGGGGCTCTACGAGCAGTACTTC. Protein: CASSQDFFGGLYEQYF.

This clonotype was counted only a few times. The V and J genes are TRBV3-1 and TRBJ2-2, with a tentative D call TRBD2 (5 bases). The CDR3 extends over 17 amino acids. Germline CDR1 is LGHDT and CDR2 is YNNKEL (reference sequence). V lost 0 bases and J 1 base, leaving 12 bases between the germline ends. The CDR3 DNA follows: TGTGCCAGCAGCCAAGACGGGTTAGGGAGGAACACCGGGGAGCTGTTTTTT. Residues: CASSQDGLGRNTGELFF.

The chain recombines TRBV29-1 with TRBJ2-1; no reliable D call. V shed 1 base and J shed 0 bases, with 16 bases lying between them. This CDR3 region has 17 residues. Germline V lookup: CDR1 SQVTM, CDR2 ANQGSEA. CDR3 DNA sequence: TGCAGCGTTGAAGGCCCTGAGGTCCAGAGCTCCTACAATGAGCAGTTCTTC. Protein product: CSVEGPEVQSSYNEQFF.

This clonotype was observed at least ten times. J is TRBJ1-1 and V is TRBV6-5; a possible D gene is TRBD1 (5 bases). From germline, CDR1 is MNHEY and CDR2 SVGAGI. Trimming removed 3 bases at V and 5 bases at J, with 10 bases between. The CDR3 is made up of 13 amino acids. As DNA, the CDR3 is TGTGCCAGCAGTTATCGGGACCAGACTGAAGCTTTCTTT. Residues: CASSYRDQTEAFF.

This rearrangement joins TRBV11-3 to TRBJ2-2, with TRBD2 matching over 7 bases. The CDR3 length is 15 residues. Germline CDR1 reads SGHNT; CDR2 reads YENEEA. V dropped 5 bases and J dropped 4; count of bases not matched to a gene: 7. The CDR3 coding sequence is TGTGCCAGCAGCCGGACTAGGGGCGGCACCGGGGAGCTGTTTTTT. Its protein product is CASSRTRGGTGELFF.

The rearrangement uses TRBV4-1 and TRBJ2-5, with a possible D match to TRBD2 (5 bases). The CDR3 length is 14 residues. Trimming took off 4 bases at V and 7 bases at J, with 16 bases between the two ends. Germline loops: CDR1 MGHRA, CDR2 YSYEKL. CDR3 protein: CASSLLDSEVTQYF. The CDR3 bases are TGCGCCAGCAGCCTCCTGGACTCCGAGGTGACCCAGTACTTC.

This chain uses TRBV6-6 with TRBJ2-7; 9 positions agree with TRBD1. CDR1 is MNHNY and CDR2 is SVGAGI in the germline V gene (reference sequence). Germline trimming cut 5 bases from V and 6 bases from J; bases unmatched to any gene: 5. The CDR3 has 13 amino acids. The CDR3 spells CASSTGGPIEQYV. The CDR3 DNA reads as TGTGCCAGCAGTACAGGGGGCCCAATCGAGCAGTACGTC.

This chain uses TRBV7-9 with TRBJ2-1; D uncertain. V shed 5 bases and J shed 11 bases, with 19 bases lying between them. Germline CDR1 SEHNR, CDR2 FQNEAQ (reference sequence). The CDR3 contains 14 residues. The CDR3 here is CASSPHLGQHQQFF. The CDR3 coding sequence is TGTGCCAGCAGCCCACATCTCGGTCAGCACCAGCAGTTCTTC.

The CDR3 nucleotides are TGTGCCAGCAAACTTACGTGGCAACTCCAAGAGACCCAGTACTTC. It is translated as CASKLTWQLQETQYF. The chain uses TRBV6-1 and TRBJ2-5; D unclear. V lost 7 bases, J lost 1 base, and 16 bases lay in between. The germline gives CDR1 MNHNS, CDR2 SASEGT. The CDR3 has 15 residues.

Only a few counts were recorded for this clonotype. This sequence joins TRBV28 and TRBJ1-5; D call uncertain. Germline V CDR1 and CDR2: MDHEN, SYDVKM. This CDR3 is 13 amino acids long. Trimming shortened V by 5 bases and J by 3 bases, and 8 bases separated the two germline ends. CDR3 region: CASSRTFNQPQHF. CDR3 DNA sequence: TGTGCCAGCAGTAGAACCTTCAATCAGCCCCAGCATTTT.

The chain has TRBV6-1 and TRBJ1-5; 7 nucleotides match TRBD1. In germline, CDR1 is MNHNS, CDR2 SASEGT. Germline trimming cut 6 bases from V and 4 bases from J; bases unmatched to any gene: 15. The CDR3 runs 17 residues. CDR3 sequence: CASRGTADPGPNQPQHF. In nucleotides, the CDR3 is TGTGCCAGCAGAGGGACAGCCGACCCAGGGCCGAATCAGCCCCAGCATTTT.

This clonotype was seen more than once but under ten times. The chain links TRBV20-1 to TRBJ1-5; D possibly corresponds to TRBD1 (6 bases). This CDR3 has 14 residues. V gave up 3 bases and J gave up 1 base, with 10 bases separating them. Germline CDR1 and CDR2: DFQATT and SNEGSKA (reference sequence). The CDR3, as DNA: TGCAGTGCTAGTCTCAGGGGCAGCAATCAGCCCCAGCATTTT. It encodes CSASLRGSNQPQHF.

The chain uses TRBV3-1 and TRBJ1-3; TRBD1 matches at 8 bases. J was trimmed by 2 bases and V by 6 bases; bases with no gene match: 6. The CDR3 totals 15 residues. Germline lookup yields CDR1 LGHDT and CDR2 YNNKEL (reference sequence). CDR3 coding DNA: TGTGCCAGCAGTCTGACAGGGGACGCTGGAAACACCATATATTTT. This gives the protein CASSLTGDAGNTIYF.

There are a few counts of this clonotype. The V gene is TRBV10-3, the J gene TRBJ2-6; D is unclear. V lost 0 bases and J lost 0, with 6 bases in between. The germline CDR1 and CDR2 sequences are ENHRY and SYGVKD. The length of the CDR3 is 16 residues. This CDR3 is CAISESPFSGANVLTF. In DNA, the CDR3 is TGTGCCATCAGTGAGTCGCCTTTCTCTGGGGCCAACGTCCTGACTTTC.

V usage is TRBV24-1 and J usage is TRBJ2-1, with D possibly being TRBD2 (6 bases). This CDR3 is 13 amino acids long. Germline CDR1 reads KGHDR; CDR2 reads SFDVKD. Between the trimmed V and J ends, which lost 3 bases and 9 bases, there was a span of 11 bases. The CDR3 region has the DNA TGTGCCACCAGTGATACGGAGGGGTGTGAGCAGTTCTTC. Translating it yields CATSDTEGCEQFF.

The J gene is TRBJ1-5, the V gene TRBV7-8, with D possibly TRBD1 on 5 matching bases. Deletions cut 5 bases from V and 7 bases from J, with 18 bases between. The CDR3 is 15 residues long. CDR1 and CDR2 from the germline V gene are SGHVS and FQNEAQ. CDR3 residues: CASSDRGEGSQPQHF. CDR3 nucleotide sequence: TGTGCCAGCAGCGACCGAGGGGAGGGGTCCCAGCCCCAGCATTTT.

V is TRBV14 and J is TRBJ2-7, with unresolved D. The germline V gene has CDR1 SGHDN and CDR2 FVKESK. This CDR3 has 14 residues. Trimming took 0 bases from V and 3 from J, leaving 9 bases between them. The CDR3 is CASSQENRHYEQYF. CDR3 in DNA: TGTGCCAGCAGCCAAGAGAACCGACACTACGAGCAGTACTTC.

This clonotype was counted a few times. The J gene is TRBJ1-2, the V gene TRBV10-3, with 10 bases matching TRBD1. The germline V gene encodes CDR1 ENHRY and CDR2 SYGVKD. The J segment lost 4 bases and the V segment lost 0 bases, leaving 11 bases of the junction unmatched. The CDR3 consists of 18 residues. The CDR3, as DNA: TGTGCCATCAGTGAGTCGGAAGGGACAGGGGTATCAGGCTATGGCTACACCTTC. Its translation: CAISESEGTGVSGYGYTF.

This clonotype was seen a few times. This CDR3 reads CSARDPDRAAHYTF. The CDR3 region has the DNA TGCAGTGCTAGAGATCCAGACAGGGCTGCCCACTACACCTTC. The chain carries TRBV20-1 and TRBJ1-2, with 7 bases lining up with TRBD1. The CDR3 spans 14 residues. Germline loops: CDR1 DFQATT, CDR2 SNEGSKA (reference sequence). The junction had 11 bases not matched to a gene; V was cut back by 0 bases and J by 10 bases.

This clonotype appeared a few times. The V gene is TRBV29-1, the J gene TRBJ2-5; 8 bases match TRBD1. This CDR3 comprises 13 residues. The V and J ends lost 6 bases and 10 bases, in that order; junction bases with no gene match: 13. Germline V gene data show CDR1 as SQVTM and CDR2 as ANQGSEA. The CDR3 region is CSVPLSQGVDQYF. DNA of the CDR3: TGCAGCGTGCCCCTCTCACAGGGGGTAGACCAGTACTTC.

The rearrangement uses TRBV7-2 and TRBJ2-5, with D possibly matching TRBD1 (5 bases). V was clipped by 1 base and J by 5 bases, with 14 bases between them. The germline V gene has CDR1 SGHTA and CDR2 FQGNSA. The CDR3 covers 15 residues. DNA of the CDR3: TGTGCCAGCAGCTTAGGGGTCAGCAGGGATGAGACCCAGTACTTC. Translated, it gives CASSLGVSRDETQYF.

The chain links TRBV7-2 to TRBJ2-1; TRBD2 matches at 12 bases. Germline CDR1 is SGHTA and CDR2 is FQGNSA. The V segment lost 5 bases and the J segment 5 bases; nucleotides outside the gene matches: 4. This CDR3 has 15 residues. For the CDR3, the DNA is TGTGCCAGCAGCCACGGACTAGCGGGGAACAATGAGCAGTTCTTC. As protein: CASSHGLAGNNEQFF.

This clonotype was counted a few times. This chain uses TRBV12-3 or TRBV12-4 with TRBJ1-1, with D possibly being TRBD1 (6 bases). This CDR3 spans 15 amino acids. V was clipped by 3 bases and J by 6 bases, with 17 bases between them. The CDR3 bases are TGTGCCAGCAGTTTCGGAGTGGGGGCATTCGCTGAAGCTTTCTTT. Its translation: CASSFGVGAFAEAFF.